These 9 T cell receptor beta chains came from one sample sequenced in a study of T cell responses to AZD1222 COVID-19 vaccine. The table came from immunoSEQ multiplex PCR; TCRdb's copy has only in-frame clones and leaves some out. The repertoire holds approximately 160,000 clones, with roughly nine tenths as singletons. Specimen: peripheral blood, collected on day 0 of AZD1222 vaccination. The source is an adult in good health.

This clone was found once. This chain uses TRBV19 with TRBJ1-1; D uncertain. V was cut by 7 bases and J by 0 bases, with 9 bases left in between. In germline, CDR1 is LNHDA, CDR2 SQIVND (reference sequence). The CDR3 consists of 13 residues. The CDR3 sequence: CASKPSMNTEAFF. For the CDR3, the DNA is TGTGCCAGTAAACCCAGCATGAACACTGAAGCTTTCTTT.

The chain employs TRBV7-9 and TRBJ2-7, with TRBD2 as a possible D gene (5 bases). Per germline, CDR1 SEHNR and CDR2 FQNEAQ (reference sequence). The CDR3 is 11 amino acids. Between the trimmed V and J ends, which lost 4 bases and 6 bases, there was a span of 7 bases. CDR3 sequence (DNA): TGTGCCAGCAGCTCTAGCTCCGAGCAGTACTTC. Amino acids: CASSSSSEQYF. Together with reference TRBV7-9 and TRBJ2-7, the CDR3 gives the full variable domain: DTGVSQNPRHKITKRGQNVTFRCDPISEHNRLYWYRQTLGQGPEFLTYFQNEAQLEKSRLLSDRFSAERPKGSFSTLEIQRTEQGDSAMYLCASSSSSEQYFGPGTRLTVT.

This clone was seen a handful of times. The J gene is TRBJ2-1, the V gene TRBV2; weak D call: TRBD2 (6 bases). Germline V gene data show CDR1 as SNHLY and CDR2 as FYNNEI. The CDR3 sequence is 13 residues long. V was pared by 7 bases and J by 7 bases, with 14 bases between. CDR3 sequence (DNA): TGTGCCAGCACCCTCTTGGGGGGAAATGAGCAGTTCTTC. Amino acids: CASTLLGGNEQFF.

The chain carries TRBV10-2 and TRBJ1-1, with unresolved D. The CDR3 consists of 12 residues. V was trimmed by 8 bases and J by 1 base, leaving 8 bases between them. Germline CDR1 reads WSHSY; CDR2 reads SAAADI. The DNA for the CDR3 is TGCGCCAGCCGACCGGCGAACACTGAAGCTTTCTTT. Protein product: CASRPANTEAFF.

This rearrangement joins TRBV10-2 to TRBJ1-5; no firm D call. V lost 4 bases, J lost 1 base, and 8 bases lay in between. CDR3 length: 14 residues. CDR1 and CDR2 (germline): WSHSY, SAAADI. The CDR3 is CASSVQWSNQPQHF. Written as DNA, the CDR3 is TGCGCCAGCAGTGTCCAGTGGAGCAATCAGCCCCAGCATTTT.

The chain carries TRBV6-5 and TRBJ1-1; 8 nucleotides line up with TRBD1. The CDR3 covers 13 residues. V shed 8 bases, J shed 4 bases, and the junction held 6 bases outside the gene matches. Germline V lookup: CDR1 MNHEY, CDR2 SVGAGI. CDR3 amino acids: CASRPQGVTEAFF. CDR3 sequence (DNA): TGTGCCAGCCGGCCACAGGGGGTCACTGAAGCTTTCTTT.

The count of this clone is one. J is TRBJ2-2 and V is TRBV7-2; D assignment may be TRBD1 or TRBD2 (5 bases each). The CDR3 is 16 amino acids. In germline, CDR1 is SGHTA, CDR2 FQGNSA. V shed 7 bases and J shed 0 bases, with 15 bases lying between them. In nucleotides, the CDR3 is TGTGCCAGCAACCCCTCGGGACGAACGAACACCGGGGAGCTGTTTTTT. As protein: CASNPSGRTNTGELFF.

The J gene is TRBJ2-1, the V gene TRBV6-5, with 7 bases fitting TRBD2. V was pared by 6 bases and J by 7 bases, with 12 bases of the junction left unmatched. CDR3 length: 15 amino acids. The germline CDR1 and CDR2 sequences are MNHEY and SVGAGI. DNA for the CDR3: TGTGCCAGCAGGCACCCGGGACTACGGTGGAATGAGCAGTTCTTC. Encoded protein: CASRHPGLRWNEQFF.

The chain joins TRBV5-1 to TRBJ2-1, with 9 bases matching TRBD2. J was trimmed by 1 base and V by 0 bases; bases with no gene match: 2. Germline CDR1 is SGHRS and CDR2 is YFSETQ. The CDR3 extends over 16 amino acids. CDR3 sequence reads: CASSLGAGGSYNEQFF. Here the CDR3 DNA reads TGCGCCAGCAGCTTGGGGGCGGGAGGGTCCTACAATGAGCAGTTCTTC. The variable domain in full, completed from reference TRBV5-1 and TRBJ2-1, reads KAGVTQTPRYLIKTRGQQVTLSCSPISGHRSVSWYQQTPGQGLQFLFEYFSETQRNKGNFPGRFSGRQFSNSRSEMNVSTLELGDSALYLCASSLGAGGSYNEQFFGPGTRLTVL.